Sequencing of this TCR beta chain was carried out in a study of T cells in Graves' hyperthyroidism and ophthalmopathy. Study context: Blood was drawn when the patient was first diagnosed and still untreated. Study-wide results and caveats: A model built on 13 V-J features separated ophthalmopathy from stable hyperthyroidism. Most thyroid clonotypes that were expanded above 0.001 also turned up in blood.

To note about this clonotype: Antigen specificity is unknown.

With V trimmed by 4 bases and J by 7 bases, 8 bases remained unmatched. The CDR3 is made up of 16 amino acids. In germline, CDR1 is SGHDN, CDR2 FVKESK. The CDR3 regions of TCR beta were amplified from RNA transcripts. RT-PCR in the first round (using the HTBI primer set) targeted the TCR CDR3. Via MiXCR, TCRdb re-called the multiplex PCR reads, giving one row per CDR3 protein. This table has approximately 400,000 distinct CDR3 sequences, 14% appearing once. The TCR sequence derives from a woman in her sixties with Graves' hyperthyroidism. The V and J genes are TRBV14 and TRBJ2-2, with 11 bases matching TRBD2. Sequencing was carried out using blood. CDR3 coding DNA: TGTGCCAGCAGCCGGAGACTAGCGGGGAGTGGCGGGGAGCTGTTTTTT. Its translation is CASSRRLAGSGGELFF.